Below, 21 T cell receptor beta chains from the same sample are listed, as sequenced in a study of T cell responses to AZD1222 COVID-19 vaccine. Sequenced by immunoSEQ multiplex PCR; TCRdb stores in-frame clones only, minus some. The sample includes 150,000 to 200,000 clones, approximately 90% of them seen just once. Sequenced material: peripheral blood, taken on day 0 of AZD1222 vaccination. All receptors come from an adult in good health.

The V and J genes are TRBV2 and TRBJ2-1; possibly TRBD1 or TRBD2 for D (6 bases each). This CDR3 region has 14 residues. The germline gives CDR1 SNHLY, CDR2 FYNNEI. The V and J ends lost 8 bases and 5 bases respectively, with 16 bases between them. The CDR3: CASQPRGLDNEQFF. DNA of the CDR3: TGTGCCAGCCAACCCCGGGGGCTGGACAATGAGCAGTTCTTC.

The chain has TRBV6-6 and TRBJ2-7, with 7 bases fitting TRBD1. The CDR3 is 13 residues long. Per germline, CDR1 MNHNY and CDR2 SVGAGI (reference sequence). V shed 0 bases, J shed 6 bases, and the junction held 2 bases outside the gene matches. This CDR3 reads CASSYSTGFEQYF. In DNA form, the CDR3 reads TGTGCCAGCAGTTACTCGACAGGGTTCGAGCAGTACTTC.

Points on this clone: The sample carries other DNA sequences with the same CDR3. CDR3 coding DNA: TGTGCCAGCAGCTTTGGCAGGAACACTGAAGCTTTCTTT. Residues: CASSFGRNTEAFF. The V and J genes are TRBV7-2 and TRBJ1-1; D is uncertain. Germline CDR1 is SGHTA and CDR2 is FQGNSA. The CDR3 contains 13 residues. The V gene lost 3 bases and the J gene lost 1 base, with 6 bases spanning the gap.

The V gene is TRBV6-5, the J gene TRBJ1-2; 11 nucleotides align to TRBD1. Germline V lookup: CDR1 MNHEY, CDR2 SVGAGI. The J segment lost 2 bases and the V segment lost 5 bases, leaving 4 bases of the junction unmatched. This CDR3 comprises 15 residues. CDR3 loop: CASSTGTGGNYGYTF. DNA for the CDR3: TGTGCCAGCAGTACCGGGACAGGGGGGAACTATGGCTACACCTTC.

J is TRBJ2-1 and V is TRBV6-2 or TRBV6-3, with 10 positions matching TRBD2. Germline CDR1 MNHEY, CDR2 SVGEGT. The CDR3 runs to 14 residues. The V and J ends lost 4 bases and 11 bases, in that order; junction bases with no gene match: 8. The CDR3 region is CASSSLGLASKQFF. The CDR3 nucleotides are TGTGCCAGCAGTTCCCTGGGACTAGCGTCGAAGCAGTTCTTC.

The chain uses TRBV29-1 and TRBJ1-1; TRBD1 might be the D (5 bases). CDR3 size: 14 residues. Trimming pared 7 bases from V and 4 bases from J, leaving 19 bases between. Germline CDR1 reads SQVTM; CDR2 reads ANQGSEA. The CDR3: CSAQTRDYATEAFF. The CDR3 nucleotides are TGCAGCGCGCAGACCCGGGACTATGCCACTGAAGCTTTCTTT.

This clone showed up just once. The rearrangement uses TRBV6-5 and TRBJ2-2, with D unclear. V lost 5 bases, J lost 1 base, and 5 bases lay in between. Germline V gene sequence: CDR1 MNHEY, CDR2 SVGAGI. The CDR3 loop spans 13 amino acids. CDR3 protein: CASSPMNTGELFF. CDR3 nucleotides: TGTGCCAGCAGTCCAATGAACACCGGGGAGCTGTTTTTT.

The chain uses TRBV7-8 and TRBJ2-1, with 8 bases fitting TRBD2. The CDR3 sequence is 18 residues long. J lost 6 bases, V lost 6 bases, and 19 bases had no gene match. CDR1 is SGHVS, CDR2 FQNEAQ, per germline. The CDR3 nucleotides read TGTGCCAGCAGTTGGACTAGCCGGGACCCTGAGACTCGCAATGAGCAGTTCTTC. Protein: CASSWTSRDPETRNEQFF.

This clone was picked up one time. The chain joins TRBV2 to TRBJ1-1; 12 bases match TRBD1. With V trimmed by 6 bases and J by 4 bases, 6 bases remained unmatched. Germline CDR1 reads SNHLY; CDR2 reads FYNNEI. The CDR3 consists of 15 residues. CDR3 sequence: CASRRDRGPATEAFF. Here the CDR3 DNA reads TGTGCCAGCAGGCGGGACAGGGGGCCGGCCACTGAAGCTTTCTTT.

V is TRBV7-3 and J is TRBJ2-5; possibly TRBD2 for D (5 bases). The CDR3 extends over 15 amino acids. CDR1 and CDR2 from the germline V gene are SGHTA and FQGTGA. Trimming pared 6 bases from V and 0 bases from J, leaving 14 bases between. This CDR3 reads CASSRTGSNQETQYF. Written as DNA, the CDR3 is TGTGCCAGCAGTAGGACGGGGTCTAACCAAGAGACCCAGTACTTC.

CDR3 region: CASSQYGTGSSYEQYF. CDR3 DNA: TGTGCCAGCAGCCAATATGGGACAGGGTCCTCCTACGAGCAGTACTTC. This rearrangement joins TRBV16 to TRBJ2-7; 9 nucleotides agree with TRBD1. V shed 1 base and J 0 bases; nucleotides not matched to a gene: 4. The CDR3 spans 16 residues. Per germline, CDR1 KGHSY and CDR2 FQNENV.

The DNA of the CDR3 is TGTGCCAGCAGCTTATGGGGAGCACAGGTCGCCTACAATGAGCAGTTCTTC. Encoded protein: CASSLWGAQVAYNEQFF. V and J are TRBV7-3 and TRBJ2-1; either TRBD1 or TRBD2 may supply D (5 bases each). Trimming pared 2 bases from V and 2 bases from J, leaving 16 bases between. This CDR3 has 17 residues. The germline CDR1 and CDR2 sequences are SGHTA and FQGTGA.

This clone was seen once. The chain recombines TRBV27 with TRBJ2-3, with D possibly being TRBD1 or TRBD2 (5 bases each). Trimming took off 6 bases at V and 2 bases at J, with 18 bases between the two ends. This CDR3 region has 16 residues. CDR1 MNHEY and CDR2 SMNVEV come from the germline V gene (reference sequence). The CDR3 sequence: CASSRDVSEFTDTQYF. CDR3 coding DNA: TGTGCCAGCAGCCGGGACGTTAGCGAATTCACAGATACGCAGTATTTT.

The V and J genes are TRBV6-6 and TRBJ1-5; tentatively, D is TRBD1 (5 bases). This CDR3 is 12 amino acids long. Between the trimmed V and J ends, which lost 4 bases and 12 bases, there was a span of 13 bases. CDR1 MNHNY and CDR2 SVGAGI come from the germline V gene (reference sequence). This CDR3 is CASSFQDGGQHF. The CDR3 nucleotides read TGTGCCAGCAGTTTCCAAGATGGGGGCCAGCATTTT.

CDR3 region: CSARARYGYTF. In DNA form, the CDR3 reads TGCAGTGCTAGAGCTCGCTATGGCTACACCTTC. The rearrangement joins TRBV20-1 to TRBJ1-2; D is unclear. Germline V gene sequence: CDR1 DFQATT, CDR2 SNEGSKA (reference sequence). The CDR3 spans 11 residues. Trimming left V 1 base short and J 4 bases short, with 4 bases between.

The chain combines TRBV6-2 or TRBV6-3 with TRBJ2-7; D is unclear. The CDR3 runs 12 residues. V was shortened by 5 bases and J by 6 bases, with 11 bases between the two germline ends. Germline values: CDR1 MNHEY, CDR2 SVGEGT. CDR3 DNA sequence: TGTGCCAGCAGTGACCTGACTTCCGAGCAGTACTTC. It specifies CASSDLTSEQYF.

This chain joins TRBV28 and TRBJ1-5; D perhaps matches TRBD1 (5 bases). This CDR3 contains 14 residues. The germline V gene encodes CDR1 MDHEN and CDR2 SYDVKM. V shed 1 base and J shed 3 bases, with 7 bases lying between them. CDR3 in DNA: TGTGCCAGCAGTTTATCAGGGATCAATCAGCCCCAGCATTTT. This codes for CASSLSGINQPQHF.

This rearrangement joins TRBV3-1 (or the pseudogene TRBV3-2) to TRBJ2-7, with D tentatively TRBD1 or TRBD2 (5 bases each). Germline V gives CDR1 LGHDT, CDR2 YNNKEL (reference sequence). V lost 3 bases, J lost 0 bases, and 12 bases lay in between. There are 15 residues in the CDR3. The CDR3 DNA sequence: TGTGCCAGCAGCCAGGGGACGGGCAGCTCCTACGAGCAGTACTTC. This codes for CASSQGTGSSYEQYF.

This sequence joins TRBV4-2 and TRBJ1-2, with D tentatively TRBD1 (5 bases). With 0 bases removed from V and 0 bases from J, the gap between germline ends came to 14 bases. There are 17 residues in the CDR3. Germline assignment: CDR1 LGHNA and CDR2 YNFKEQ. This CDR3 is CASSQDSDSGSNYGYTF. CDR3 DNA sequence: TGTGCCAGCAGCCAAGATAGCGACAGCGGATCTAACTATGGCTACACCTTC.

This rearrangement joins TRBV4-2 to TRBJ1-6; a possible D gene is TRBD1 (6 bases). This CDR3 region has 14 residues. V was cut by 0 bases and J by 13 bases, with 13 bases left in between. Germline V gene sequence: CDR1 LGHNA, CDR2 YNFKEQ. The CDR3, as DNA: TGTGCCAGCAGCCAAGAAGTCCAGGGGACCCCCCTCCACTTT. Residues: CASSQEVQGTPLHF.

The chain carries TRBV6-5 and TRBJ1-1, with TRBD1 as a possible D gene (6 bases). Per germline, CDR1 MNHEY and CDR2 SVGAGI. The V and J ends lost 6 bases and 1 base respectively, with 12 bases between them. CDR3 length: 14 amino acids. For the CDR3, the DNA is TGTGCCAGCAGCGTCCGGGGGCAGAACACTGAAGCTTTCTTT. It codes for CASSVRGQNTEAFF.